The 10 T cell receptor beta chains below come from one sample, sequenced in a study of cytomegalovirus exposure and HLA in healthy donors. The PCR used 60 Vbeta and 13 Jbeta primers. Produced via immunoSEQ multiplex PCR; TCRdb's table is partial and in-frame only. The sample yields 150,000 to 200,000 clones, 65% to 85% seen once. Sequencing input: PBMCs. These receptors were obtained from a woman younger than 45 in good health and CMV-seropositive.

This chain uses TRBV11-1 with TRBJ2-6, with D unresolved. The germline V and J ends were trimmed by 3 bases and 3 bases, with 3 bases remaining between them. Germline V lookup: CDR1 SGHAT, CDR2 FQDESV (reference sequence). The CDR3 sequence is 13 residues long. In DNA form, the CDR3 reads TGTGCCAGCAGCTTTAGTGGGGCCAACGTCCTGACTTTC. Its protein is CASSFSGANVLTF.

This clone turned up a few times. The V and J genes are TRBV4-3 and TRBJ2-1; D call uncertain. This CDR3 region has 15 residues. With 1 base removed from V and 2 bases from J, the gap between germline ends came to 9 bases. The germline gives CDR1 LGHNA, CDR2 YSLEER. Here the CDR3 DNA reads TGCGCCAGCAGCCAAGGTGACTCGACCTACAATGAGCAGTTCTTC. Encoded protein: CASSQGDSTYNEQFF.

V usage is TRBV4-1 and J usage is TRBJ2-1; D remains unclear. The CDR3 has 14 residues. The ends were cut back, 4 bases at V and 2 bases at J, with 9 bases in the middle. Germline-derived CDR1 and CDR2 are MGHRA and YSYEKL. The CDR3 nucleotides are TGCGCCAGCAGCCCAACAGAGACCTACAATGAGCAGTTCTTC. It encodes CASSPTETYNEQFF.

CDR3 sequence reads: CASNRQGRGSYEQYF. CDR3 DNA sequence: TGCGCCAGCAACCGACAGGGCCGCGGCTCCTACGAGCAGTACTTC. J is TRBJ2-7 and V is TRBV5-1; 7 bases align to TRBD1. J was trimmed by 0 bases and V by 6 bases; bases with no gene match: 9. The CDR3 runs 15 residues. Germline V gives CDR1 SGHRS, CDR2 YFSETQ. Combining the CDR3 with reference TRBV5-1 and TRBJ2-7 gives the whole variable domain KAGVTQTPRYLIKTRGQQVTLSCSPISGHRSVSWYQQTPGQGLQFLFEYFSETQRNKGNFPGRFSGRQFSNSRSEMNVSTLELGDSALYLCASNRQGRGSYEQYFGPGTRLTVT.

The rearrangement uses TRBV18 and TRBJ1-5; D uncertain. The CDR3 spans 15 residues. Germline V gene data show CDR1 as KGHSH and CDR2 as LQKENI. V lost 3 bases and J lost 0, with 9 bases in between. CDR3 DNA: TGTGCCAGCTCACCGGTGCAGTATAGCAATCAGCCCCAGCATTTT. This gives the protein CASSPVQYSNQPQHF.

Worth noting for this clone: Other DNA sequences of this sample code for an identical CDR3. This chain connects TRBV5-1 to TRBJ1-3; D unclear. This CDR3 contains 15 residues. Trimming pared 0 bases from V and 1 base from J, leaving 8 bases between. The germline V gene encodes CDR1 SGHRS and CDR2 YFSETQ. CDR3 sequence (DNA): TGCGCCAGCAGCTTGGGGTCAGGATCTGGAAACACCATATATTTT. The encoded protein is CASSLGSGSGNTIYF.

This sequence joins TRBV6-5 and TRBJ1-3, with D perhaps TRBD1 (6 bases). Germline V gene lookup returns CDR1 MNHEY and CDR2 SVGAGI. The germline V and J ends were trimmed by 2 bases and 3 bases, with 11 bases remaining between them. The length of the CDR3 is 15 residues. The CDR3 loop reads CASSYRGAVGNTIYF. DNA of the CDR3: TGTGCCAGCAGTTACCGGGGGGCAGTTGGAAACACCATATATTTT.

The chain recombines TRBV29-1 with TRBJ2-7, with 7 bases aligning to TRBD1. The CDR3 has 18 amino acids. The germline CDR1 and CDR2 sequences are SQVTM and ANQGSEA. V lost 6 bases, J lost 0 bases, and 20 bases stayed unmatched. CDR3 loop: CSVRGSRLDRSSSYEQYF. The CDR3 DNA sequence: TGCAGCGTCAGGGGAAGTAGGTTGGACAGGTCCAGCTCCTACGAGCAGTACTTC.

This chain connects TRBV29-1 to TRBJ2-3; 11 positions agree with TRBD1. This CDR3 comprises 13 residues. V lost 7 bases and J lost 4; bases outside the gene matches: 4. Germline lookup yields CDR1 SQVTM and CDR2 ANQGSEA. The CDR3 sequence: CSGDRGRPDTQYF. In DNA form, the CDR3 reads TGCAGCGGGGACAGGGGGAGACCAGATACGCAGTATTTT.

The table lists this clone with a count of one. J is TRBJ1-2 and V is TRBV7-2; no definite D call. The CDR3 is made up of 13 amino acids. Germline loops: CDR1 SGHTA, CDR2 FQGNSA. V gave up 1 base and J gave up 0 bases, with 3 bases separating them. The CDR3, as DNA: TGTGCCAGCAGCTTAGGGCCTAACTATGGCTACACCTTC. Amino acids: CASSLGPNYGYTF.